The 8 T cell receptor beta chains reported below all come from one sample, sequenced in a study of blood T cell repertoires in COVID-19. Generated by immunoSEQ multiplex PCR, the TCRdb table keeps only in-frame clones and is missing some. The table lists fewer than 200,000 clones, about 86% of them singletons. The sample comprised peripheral blood. These receptors came from a man between 70 and 80 years old with active or convalescent COVID-19.

This clone was seen once. CDR3 sequence (DNA): TGTGCCAGTAGTATCACTAGCGGGGGGGCCTGGGTTATAGAGACCCAGTACTTC. Translating it yields CASSITSGGAWVIETQYF. The chain links TRBV19 to TRBJ2-5; 13 nucleotides align to TRBD2. The CDR3 is made up of 18 amino acids. J lost 4 bases, V lost 3 bases, and 11 bases had no gene match. From germline, CDR1 is LNHDA and CDR2 SQIVND (reference sequence).

The chain has TRBV5-6 and TRBJ1-1, with 9 bases matching TRBD1. This CDR3 has 14 residues. The V and J ends lost 5 bases and 6 bases, in that order; junction bases with no gene match: 8. The germline V gene encodes CDR1 SGHDT and CDR2 YYEEEE. As DNA, the CDR3 is TGTGCCAGCAGTCACCGGGACAGGGTCCCTGAAGCTTTCTTT. It codes for CASSHRDRVPEAFF.

The chain joins TRBV5-4 to TRBJ2-5; 7 bases agree with TRBD2. The CDR3 loop spans 14 amino acids. V was pared by 4 bases and J by 5 bases, with 8 bases of the junction left unmatched. Germline V gives CDR1 SGHNT, CDR2 YYREEE (reference sequence). The CDR3 nucleotides read TGTGCCAGCAGCGCCGGACTAGGAGGCGAGACCCAGTACTTC. It translates to CASSAGLGGETQYF.

The chain combines TRBV25-1 with TRBJ2-2, with a weak D call TRBD1 (5 bases). Germline V gives CDR1 MGHDK, CDR2 SYGVNS. CDR3 length: 13 residues. The V end lost 6 bases, the J end lost 6 bases, and 11 bases lay between the germline ends. The CDR3 DNA reads TGTGCCAGCAGCCAGGGTGTTGCCGGGGAGCTGTTTTTT. Amino acid sequence: CASSQGVAGELFF.

This chain joins TRBV7-9 and TRBJ2-7, with 8 bases matching TRBD1. CDR3 length: 15 amino acids. Germline V gene data show CDR1 as SEHNR and CDR2 as FQNEAQ (reference sequence). After removal of 2 bases from V and 3 bases from J, the junction contained 6 bases not matched to a gene. This CDR3 reads CASSLPRTGFYEQYF. Here the CDR3 DNA reads TGTGCCAGCAGCTTACCCCGGACAGGGTTCTACGAGCAGTACTTC.

V usage is TRBV19 and J usage is TRBJ1-5; no clear D gene. CDR1 and CDR2 from the germline V gene are LNHDA and SQIVND (reference sequence). Trimming pared 4 bases from V and 0 bases from J, leaving 10 bases between. The CDR3 is made up of 15 amino acids. CDR3 DNA: TGTGCCAGTAGTAGGGGAGATTCTAGCAATCAGCCCCAGCATTTT. Translated: CASSRGDSSNQPQHF.

The chain recombines TRBV14 with TRBJ1-5; no reliable D call. The germline V gene encodes CDR1 SGHDN and CDR2 FVKESK. Deletions cut 0 bases from V and 8 bases from J, with 17 bases between. The CDR3 has 16 amino acids. This CDR3 reads CASSQDFGPHGEPQHF. For the CDR3, the DNA is TGTGCCAGCAGCCAAGATTTTGGACCACACGGGGAGCCCCAGCATTTT.

The rearrangement links TRBV5-1 to TRBJ2-5; weak D call: TRBD1 (8 bases). V gave up 4 bases and J gave up 5 bases, with 15 bases separating them. Germline-derived CDR1 and CDR2 are SGHRS and YFSETQ. The CDR3 contains 14 residues. The CDR3: CASSLGQGGETQYF. Written as DNA, the CDR3 is TGCGCCAGCAGCCTAGGACAGGGAGGGGAGACCCAGTACTTC.